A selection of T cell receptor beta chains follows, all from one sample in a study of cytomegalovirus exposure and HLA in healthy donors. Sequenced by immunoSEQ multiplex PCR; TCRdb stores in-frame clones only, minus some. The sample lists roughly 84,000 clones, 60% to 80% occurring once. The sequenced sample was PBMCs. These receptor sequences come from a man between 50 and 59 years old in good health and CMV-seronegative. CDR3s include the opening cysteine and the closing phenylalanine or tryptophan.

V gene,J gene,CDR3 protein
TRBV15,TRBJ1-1,CATGVPGNTEAFF
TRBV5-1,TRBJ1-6,CASSLGQGARSPLHF
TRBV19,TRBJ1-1,CASSMSGEAFF
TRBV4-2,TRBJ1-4,CASSQEESREVKLFF
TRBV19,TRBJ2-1,CASSIGRSYSAFF
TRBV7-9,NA,CASSSSGTGYYEQYF
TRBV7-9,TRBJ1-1,CASRGQGALNEAFF
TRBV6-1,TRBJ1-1,CASSIRAPGTEAFF
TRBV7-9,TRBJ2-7,CASSAPDSPYAYEQYF
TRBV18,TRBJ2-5,CASSKEGQGMKQYF
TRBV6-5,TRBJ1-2,CASSYAGTGNYGYTF